This T cell receptor beta chain was captured by sequencing in a study of T cell responses to AZD1222 COVID-19 vaccine. Broader study findings: Repertoires in all cases were sampled only once the peak T cell response had passed. Elevations in Spike-specific TCR breadth and depth followed administration of two AZD1222 doses.

Of note for this clone: Its antigen remains unknown.

The table came from immunoSEQ multiplex PCR; TCRdb's copy has only in-frame clones and leaves some out. The table has about 120,000 clones, 80% to 90% seen once. V shed 3 bases and J shed 5 bases, with 7 bases lying between them. This CDR3 is 12 amino acids long. CDR1 and CDR2 (germline): SGHTA, FQGNSA. This clonotype originated in an adult in good health. Sequenced material: peripheral blood, taken on day 0 of AZD1222 vaccination. The chain links TRBV7-2 to TRBJ2-5; D gene uncertain. CDR3 residues: CASSFVGETQYF. The CDR3 DNA follows: TGTGCCAGCAGCTTTGTGGGGGAGACCCAGTACTTC.